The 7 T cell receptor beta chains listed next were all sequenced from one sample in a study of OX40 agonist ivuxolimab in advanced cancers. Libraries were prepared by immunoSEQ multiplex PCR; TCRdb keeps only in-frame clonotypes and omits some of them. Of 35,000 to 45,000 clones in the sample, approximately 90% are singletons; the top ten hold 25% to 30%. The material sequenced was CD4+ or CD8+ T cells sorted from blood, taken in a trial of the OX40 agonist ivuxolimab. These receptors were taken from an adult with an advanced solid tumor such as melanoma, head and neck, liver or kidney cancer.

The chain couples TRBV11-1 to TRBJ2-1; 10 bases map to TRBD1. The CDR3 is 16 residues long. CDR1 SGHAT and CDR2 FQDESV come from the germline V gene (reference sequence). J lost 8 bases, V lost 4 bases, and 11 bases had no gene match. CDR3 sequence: CASSCDPGQGCDEQFF. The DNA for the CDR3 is TGTGCCAGCAGCTGCGACCCGGGACAGGGGTGTGATGAGCAGTTCTTC. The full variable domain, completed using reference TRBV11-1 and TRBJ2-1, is EAEVAQSPRYKITEKSQAVAFWCDPISGHATLYWYRQILGQGPELLVQFQDESVVDDSQLPKDRFSAERLKGVDSTLKIQPAELGDSAMYLCASSCDPGQGCDEQFFGPGTRLTVL.

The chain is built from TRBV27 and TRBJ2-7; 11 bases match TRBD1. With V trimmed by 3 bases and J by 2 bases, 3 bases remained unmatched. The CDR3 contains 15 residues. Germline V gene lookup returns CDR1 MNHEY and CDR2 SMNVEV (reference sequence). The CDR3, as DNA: TGTGCCAGCAGTTTCGGACAGGGGGCAACCTACGAGCAGTACTTC. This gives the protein CASSFGQGATYEQYF.

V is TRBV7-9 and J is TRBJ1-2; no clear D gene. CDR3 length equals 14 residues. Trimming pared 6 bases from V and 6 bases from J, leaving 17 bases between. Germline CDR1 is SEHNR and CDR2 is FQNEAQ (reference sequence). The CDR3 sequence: CASSSSVQQHGYTF. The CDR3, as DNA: TGTGCCAGCAGTTCATCGGTACAGCAACATGGCTACACCTTC. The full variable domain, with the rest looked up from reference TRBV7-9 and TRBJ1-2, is DTGVSQNPRHKITKRGQNVTFRCDPISEHNRLYWYRQTLGQGPEFLTYFQNEAQLEKSRLLSDRFSAERPKGSFSTLEIQRTEQGDSAMYLCASSSSVQQHGYTFGSGTRLTVV.

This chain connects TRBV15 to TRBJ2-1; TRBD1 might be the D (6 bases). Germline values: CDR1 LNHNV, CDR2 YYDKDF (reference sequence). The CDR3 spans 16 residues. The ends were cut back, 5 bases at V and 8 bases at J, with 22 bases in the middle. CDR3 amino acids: CATSLPTGRRFDEQFF. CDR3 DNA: TGTGCCACCAGCTTACCGACAGGCCGGAGGTTCGATGAGCAGTTCTTC.

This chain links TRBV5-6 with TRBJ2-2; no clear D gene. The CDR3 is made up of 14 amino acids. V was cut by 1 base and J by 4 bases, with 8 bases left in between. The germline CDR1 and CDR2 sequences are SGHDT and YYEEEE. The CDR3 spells CASSLSSATGELFF. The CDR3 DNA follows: TGTGCCAGCAGCTTGTCTTCGGCCACCGGGGAGCTGTTTTTT.

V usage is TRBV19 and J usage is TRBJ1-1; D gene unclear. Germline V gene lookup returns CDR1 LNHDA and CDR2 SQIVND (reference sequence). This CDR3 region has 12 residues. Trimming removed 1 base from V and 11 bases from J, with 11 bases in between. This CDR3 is CASSIGGGRAFF. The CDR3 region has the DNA TGTGCCAGTAGTATAGGTGGCGGTCGGGCTTTCTTT.

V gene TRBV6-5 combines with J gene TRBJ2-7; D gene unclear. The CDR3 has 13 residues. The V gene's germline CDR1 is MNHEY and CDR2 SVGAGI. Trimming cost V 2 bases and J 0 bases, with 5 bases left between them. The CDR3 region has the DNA TGTGCCAGCAGTTACGGTAACTCCTACGAGCAGTACTTC. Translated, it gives CASSYGNSYEQYF.